The 12 T cell receptor beta chains below were found in one sample sequenced in a study of T-cell memory formation after mild COVID-19. TCRdb used MiXCR to reprocess the 5' RACE reads, holding one entry per CDR3 protein. The table shows 400,000 to 500,000 distinct CDR3 sequences, with roughly 20% occurring only once. Sequenced sample: PBMCs or a T cell subset sorted from them (not recorded which). Receptors originate from an adult woman who had mild COVID-19 (a few samples of this study predate the infection). Cell type and time point are not known.

This clonotype was seen a few times. V and J are TRBV19 and TRBJ2-7; 9 nucleotides agree with TRBD2. The CDR3 extends over 15 amino acids. Trimming took 5 bases from V and 1 from J; bases not matched to a gene: 6. Germline CDR1 and CDR2: LNHDA and SQIVND (reference sequence). This chain's CDR3 is CASSPGLARSYEQYF. As DNA, the CDR3 is TGTGCCAGTAGTCCTGGACTAGCGCGTTCCTACGAGCAGTACTTC.

The J gene is TRBJ1-2, the V gene TRBV12-3 or TRBV12-4; D call uncertain. V lost 3 bases to trimming and J lost 7 bases, with 15 bases between them. CDR3 length equals 14 residues. CDR3 in DNA: TGTGCCAGCAGTTTTGTCCCGAGCCGGGGTGGCTACACCTTC. Translating it yields CASSFVPSRGGYTF.

The chain uses TRBV19 and TRBJ1-1; D is uncertain. V gave up 6 bases and J gave up 10 bases, with 15 bases separating them. The CDR3 is 12 residues long. Looked up from germline, CDR1 is LNHDA and CDR2 is SQIVND (reference sequence). CDR3 protein: CASRDQASAAFF. The CDR3 coding sequence is TGTGCCAGTAGAGACCAGGCTTCTGCAGCTTTCTTT.

The chain has TRBV13 and TRBJ1-1; the D gene is possibly TRBD1 (5 bases). The CDR3 is made up of 15 amino acids. V was pared by 2 bases and J by 10 bases, with 20 bases between. The germline V gene encodes CDR1 PRHDT and CDR2 FYEKMQ (reference sequence). CDR3 residues: CASSLLGTPEGVAFF. DNA for the CDR3: TGTGCCAGCAGCTTATTGGGGACCCCCGAGGGTGTAGCTTTCTTT.

The chain combines TRBV3-1 with TRBJ2-7, with D perhaps matching TRBD2 (5 bases). CDR1 and CDR2 from the germline V gene are LGHDT and YNNKEL (reference sequence). The ends were cut back, 3 bases at V and 2 bases at J, with 11 bases in the middle. This CDR3 is 14 amino acids long. The CDR3 DNA reads TGTGCCAGCAGCCACCTAGCCTTACCCTACGAGCAGTACTTC. Translation gives CASSHLALPYEQYF.

The chain combines TRBV20-1 with TRBJ2-1; TRBD2 matches at 16 bases. V trimming: 0 bases; J trimming: 15 bases; junction bases outside the gene matches: 8. Germline V gene data show CDR1 as DFQATT and CDR2 as SNEGSKA (reference sequence). The CDR3 is 15 amino acids. CDR3 bases: TGCAGTGCTAGAGATGCGGGGACTAGCGGGAGGGGAACGTTCTTC. It specifies CSARDAGTSGRGTFF.

There are a few counts of this clonotype. The chain links TRBV24-1 to TRBJ2-3, with D hard to call. Deletions cut 6 bases from V and 0 bases from J, with 12 bases between. This CDR3 has 15 residues. Per germline, CDR1 KGHDR and CDR2 SFDVKD. CDR3 sequence reads: CATSTADTSTDTQYF. CDR3 sequence (DNA): TGTGCCACCAGTACCGCCGACACTAGCACAGATACGCAGTATTTT.

The J gene is TRBJ1-3, the V gene TRBV6-5; possibly TRBD1 for D (5 bases). The CDR3 length is 15 residues. Trimming cost V 4 bases and J 0 bases, with 10 bases left between them. Per germline, CDR1 MNHEY and CDR2 SVGAGI. DNA of the CDR3: TGTGCCAGCAGTTCCGGCGGGGGCTCTGGAAACACCATATATTTT. This codes for CASSSGGGSGNTIYF.

This clonotype was counted a few times. The rearrangement links TRBV5-1 to TRBJ1-6; 7 bases fit TRBD1. Per the germline V gene, CDR1 is SGHRS and CDR2 is YFSETQ. The CDR3 has 13 amino acids. J gave up 7 bases and V 4 bases, and 2 bases lay outside the gene matches. CDR3 in amino acids: CASSVTGNSPLHF. CDR3 coding DNA: TGCGCCAGCAGCGTGACAGGGAATTCACCCCTCCACTTT.

This chain links TRBV7-3 with TRBJ2-2; D is undetermined. This CDR3 comprises 13 residues. Trimming took 5 bases from V and 4 from J, leaving 8 bases between them. Looked up from germline, CDR1 is SGHTA and CDR2 is FQGTGA. The CDR3 region has the DNA TGTGCCAGCAGCGTGTTTCTCACCGGGGAGCTGTTTTTT. Translated, it gives CASSVFLTGELFF.

This clonotype has just a few counts. The rearrangement uses TRBV7-8 and TRBJ1-1; no clear D. V was pared by 2 bases and J by 4 bases, with 11 bases between. Per germline, CDR1 SGHVS and CDR2 FQNEAQ. The CDR3 consists of 14 residues. The CDR3 sequence is CASSLPAEGTEAFF. The CDR3 DNA follows: TGTGCCAGCAGCTTACCGGCGGAGGGCACTGAAGCTTTCTTT.

This sequence joins TRBV7-9 and TRBJ2-1; 14 bases fit TRBD2. The V and J ends lost 5 bases and 0 bases, in that order; junction bases with no gene match: 6. The CDR3 runs 18 residues. In germline, CDR1 is SEHNR, CDR2 FQNEAQ (reference sequence). The CDR3 region has the DNA TGTGCCAGCAGCGGGGGGACTAGCGGGAGTGGCTCCTACAATGAGCAGTTCTTC. It specifies CASSGGTSGSGSYNEQFF.